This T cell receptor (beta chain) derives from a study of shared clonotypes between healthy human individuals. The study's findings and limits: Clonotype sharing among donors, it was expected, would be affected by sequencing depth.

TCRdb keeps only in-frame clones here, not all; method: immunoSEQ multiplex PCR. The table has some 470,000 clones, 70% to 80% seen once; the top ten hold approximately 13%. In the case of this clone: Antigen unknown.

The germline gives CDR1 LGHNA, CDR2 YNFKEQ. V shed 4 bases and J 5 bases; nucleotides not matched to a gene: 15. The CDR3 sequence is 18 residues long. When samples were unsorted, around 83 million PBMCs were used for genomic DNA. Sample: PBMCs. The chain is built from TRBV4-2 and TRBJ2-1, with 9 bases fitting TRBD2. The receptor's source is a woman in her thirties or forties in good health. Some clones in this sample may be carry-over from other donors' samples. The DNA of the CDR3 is TGTGCCAGCAGCCGGGTCGTGGTAGCGGGAGCCATGAACAATGAGCAGTTCTTC. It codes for CASSRVVVAGAMNNEQFF.